This record looks at one TCR beta chain sequence and its context. The sample originates from a study of shared clonotypes between healthy human individuals. The protocol was immunoSEQ multiplex PCR, while the TCRdb copy is restricted to in-frame clones and leaves out a portion. Of under 650,000 clones listed, about 96% are singletons. The specimen was naive CD4+ T cells sorted from blood. Subset defined: CD45RA+ positively selected. The clonotype was recovered from a woman aged 25 to 45 in good health.

DNA of the CDR3: TGTGCCAGTTTACCCTCGGGACGCAATCAGCCCCAGCATTTT. Translating it yields CASLPSGRNQPQHF. This sequence joins TRBV28 and TRBJ1-5; TRBD1 might be the D (5 bases). V shed 9 bases and J shed 2 bases, with 14 bases lying between them. The CDR3 contains 14 residues. Per germline, CDR1 MDHEN and CDR2 SYDVKM.